The 13 T cell receptor beta chains below come from one sample, sequenced in a study of siplizumab effects on memory and regulatory T cells. Some clones are missing from TCRdb's copy, which holds only in-frame ones; the method was immunoSEQ multiplex PCR. The sample has 100,000 or so clones; around 90% are singletons. Sequenced sample: non-Treg CD4+ T cells sorted from blood. These TCRs come from a human donor in good health.

This clone occurred once. The genes are TRBV2 and TRBJ1-5; D unclear. This CDR3 is built from 13 residues. The V gene lost 5 bases and the J gene lost 4 bases, with 9 bases spanning the gap. Germline-derived CDR1 and CDR2 are SNHLY and FYNNEI. The CDR3 protein is CASSYGINQPQHF. In nucleotides, the CDR3 is TGTGCCAGCAGTTACGGCATTAATCAGCCCCAGCATTTT.

V usage is TRBV28 and J usage is TRBJ1-2; the D gene is possibly TRBD1 (5 bases). V lost 2 bases and J lost 3, with 10 bases in between. The CDR3 is 14 amino acids. Germline lookup yields CDR1 MDHEN and CDR2 SYDVKM. DNA of the CDR3: TGTGCCAGCAGTTTAATGGGGGTCGACTATGGCTACACCTTC. This encodes CASSLMGVDYGYTF.

This sequence joins TRBV28 and TRBJ2-5, with TRBD2 matching over 8 bases. Per the germline V gene, CDR1 is MDHEN and CDR2 is SYDVKM. The CDR3 is made up of 15 amino acids. The trim removed 5 bases at V and 4 bases at J, leaving 9 bases unmatched. The DNA for the CDR3 is TGTGCCAGCAGTCGTCGCGTAGCGGGAACAGAGACCCAGTACTTC. Its protein is CASSRRVAGTETQYF.

The chain uses TRBV5-1 and TRBJ2-7, with D tentatively TRBD2 (6 bases). The CDR3 runs to 15 residues. Trimming took 4 bases from V and 5 from J, leaving 19 bases between them. The germline V gene encodes CDR1 SGHRS and CDR2 YFSETQ. DNA of the CDR3: TGCGCCAGCAGCCAGATTGGAGCTAGCGAGAACGAGCAGTACTTC. This gives the protein CASSQIGASENEQYF.

The chain uses TRBV6-1 and TRBJ2-2; D is perhaps TRBD1 or TRBD2 (5 bases each). Germline V gene lookup returns CDR1 MNHNS and CDR2 SASEGT. V lost 6 bases and J lost 1, with 9 bases in between. CDR3 length equals 14 residues. Here the CDR3 reads CASRGTLNTGELFF. In DNA, the CDR3 is TGTGCCAGCAGGGGGACCTTGAACACCGGGGAGCTGTTTTTT.

The rearrangement links TRBV29-1 to TRBJ1-4, with a tentative D call TRBD1 (5 bases). Germline values: CDR1 SQVTM, CDR2 ANQGSEA. The CDR3 extends over 12 amino acids. V shed 4 bases and J shed 7 bases, with 10 bases lying between them. CDR3 nucleotides: TGCAGCGTTGTTCAAGGGGTTGAAAAACTGTTTTTT. Amino acid sequence: CSVVQGVEKLFF.

This chain links TRBV7-3 with TRBJ2-2; 8 bases agree with TRBD1. Trimming at V came to 2 bases and at J to 5 bases, leaving 10 bases not matched to a gene. The CDR3 contains 17 residues. Germline V gene lookup returns CDR1 SGHTA and CDR2 FQGTGA. The CDR3 DNA reads as TGTGCCAGCAGCTTACAGGCAGGGGGCCGGAGGACCGGGGAGCTGTTTTTT. Its protein product is CASSLQAGGRRTGELFF.

The chain uses TRBV6-6 and TRBJ2-7; D is possibly TRBD2 (7 bases). Germline V gives CDR1 MNHNY, CDR2 SVGAGI (reference sequence). V was clipped by 5 bases and J by 0 bases, with 17 bases between them. There are 16 residues in the CDR3. CDR3 sequence: CASSPRRGASSYEQYF. CDR3 coding DNA: TGTGCCAGCAGTCCCCGACGGGGGGCGAGCTCCTACGAGCAGTACTTC.

The chain employs TRBV7-9 and TRBJ1-2; maybe TRBD1 (6 bases). Trimming shortened V by 2 bases and J by 3 bases, and 10 bases separated the two germline ends. The CDR3 runs to 14 residues. CDR1 is SEHNR, CDR2 FQNEAQ, per germline (reference sequence). CDR3 protein: CASSLRGADYGYTF. The CDR3 DNA sequence: TGTGCCAGCAGCTTACGGGGGGCAGACTATGGCTACACCTTC.

The CDR3 reads CASSTRDSGNTIYF. CDR3 bases: TGTGCCAGCAGTACCCGGGACAGTGGAAACACCATATATTTT. The chain joins TRBV6-5 to TRBJ1-3; TRBD1 agrees at 7 bases. Germline CDR1 reads MNHEY; CDR2 reads SVGAGI. CDR3 length: 14 residues. V lost 5 bases and J lost 3; bases outside the gene matches: 4.

The rearrangement uses TRBV19 and TRBJ2-2; TRBD1 aligns across 10 bases. The V gene's germline CDR1 is LNHDA and CDR2 SQIVND (reference sequence). J was trimmed by 4 bases and V by 4 bases; bases with no gene match: 9. The CDR3 is made up of 17 amino acids. This CDR3 reads CASSTDRGWIGTGELFF. The CDR3 region has the DNA TGTGCCAGTAGTACGGACAGGGGGTGGATTGGCACCGGGGAGCTGTTTTTT. Drawing the rest from reference TRBV19 and TRBJ2-2, the complete variable domain is DGGITQSPKYLFRKEGQNVTLSCEQNLNHDAMYWYRQDPGQGLRLIYYSQIVNDFQKGDIAEGYSVSREKKESFPLTVTSAQKNPTAFYLCASSTDRGWIGTGELFFGEGSRLTVL.

This chain uses TRBV19 with TRBJ2-3, with TRBD2 identical over 9 bases. This CDR3 has 16 residues. Germline CDR1 LNHDA, CDR2 SQIVND (reference sequence). Trimming cost V 1 base and J 3 bases; bases outside gene matches: 5. CDR3 amino acids: CASSIASSGMTDTQYF. Here the CDR3 DNA reads TGTGCCAGTAGTATAGCCTCTAGCGGGATGACAGATACGCAGTATTTT.

In its sample, this clone was seen once. For the CDR3, the DNA is TGTGCCAGCAGCTACAGGCCCAGCACAGATACGCAGTATTTT. As protein: CASSYRPSTDTQYF. The genes are TRBV6-1 and TRBJ2-3; D is perhaps TRBD1 (5 bases). The germline CDR1 and CDR2 sequences are MNHNS and SASEGT. Trimming pared 6 bases from V and 0 bases from J, leaving 10 bases between. CDR3 size: 14 residues.